This T cell receptor (beta chain) is drawn from a study of blood T cells in healthy people across ages. The use of a sample-barcoded 5' primer and a J-beta primer mix characterized a second PCR of about 7 to 12 cycles. TCRdb fed the 5' RACE reads into MiXCR, producing one record per CDR3 protein. The top ten hold 20% to 25% of the sample, which has about a million distinct CDR3 sequences, roughly half seen once. This TCR was recovered from a woman in her sixties in good health. The material sequenced was blood.

The CDR3 protein is CASSFSSGQPQHF. The CDR3 region has the DNA TGTGCCAGCAGTTTCTCCTCGGGGCAGCCCCAGCATTTT. V gene TRBV12-3 or TRBV12-4 combines with J gene TRBJ1-5, with unresolved D. V shed 3 bases and J shed 7 bases, with 10 bases lying between them. This CDR3 is built from 13 residues.